The 31 T cell receptor beta chains listed next were all sequenced from one sample in a study of control samples from healthy donors and cancer patients. Sequencing used immunoSEQ multiplex PCR; TCRdb keeps in-frame clones, though not all of them. The sample carries roughly 180,000 clones, around 93% recorded once. Sequencing was performed on blood. These receptor sequences come from a woman aged 60-70 years in good health.

The chain's CDR3 is CAIRGSQGPSYNEQFF. The CDR3 nucleotides are TGTGCCATCAGGGGGAGTCAGGGGCCCTCCTACAATGAGCAGTTCTTC. The V and J genes are TRBV10-3 and TRBJ2-1; TRBD1 might be the D (6 bases). The V end lost 6 bases, the J end lost 0 bases, and 15 bases lay between the germline ends. The CDR3 consists of 16 residues. CDR1 and CDR2 (germline): ENHRY, SYGVKD.

Here the CDR3 reads CAITPHMNTEAFF. CDR3 in DNA: TGTGCCATCACCCCCCATATGAACACTGAAGCTTTCTTT. The chain employs TRBV10-3 and TRBJ1-1; no definite D call. The germline V gene has CDR1 ENHRY and CDR2 SYGVKD. There are 13 residues in the CDR3. V lost 7 bases, J lost 0 bases, and 9 bases lay in between.

V is TRBV7-9 and J is TRBJ2-3, with D hard to call. Germline assignment: CDR1 SEHNR and CDR2 FQNEAQ (reference sequence). V gave up 3 bases and J gave up 0 bases, with 13 bases separating them. The CDR3 is 16 residues long. The DNA for the CDR3 is TGTGCCAGCAGCTTGATTAGATTACCTAGCACAGATACGCAGTATTTT. Protein: CASSLIRLPSTDTQYF. The full variable domain, completed using reference TRBV7-9 and TRBJ2-3, is DTGVSQNPRHKITKRGQNVTFRCDPISEHNRLYWYRQTLGQGPEFLTYFQNEAQLEKSRLLSDRFSAERPKGSFSTLEIQRTEQGDSAMYLCASSLIRLPSTDTQYFGPGTRLTVL.

This clone was picked up one time. The rearrangement joins TRBV18 to TRBJ1-1; maybe TRBD1 (6 bases). There are 16 residues in the CDR3. Germline V CDR1 and CDR2: KGHSH, LQKENI. V lost 3 bases and J 0 bases, leaving 14 bases between the germline ends. The CDR3 DNA sequence: TGTGCCAGCTCACCGACAGGACAGCTTATGAACACTGAAGCTTTCTTT. Encoded protein: CASSPTGQLMNTEAFF. The full variable domain, completed using reference TRBV18 and TRBJ1-1, is NAGVMQNPRHLVRRRGQEARLRCSPMKGHSHVYWYRQLPEEGLKFMVYLQKENIIDESGMPKERFSAEFPKEGPSILRIQQVVRGDSAAYFCASSPTGQLMNTEAFFGQGTRLTVV.

This chain links TRBV27 with TRBJ1-1; 9 positions agree with TRBD1. Germline assignment: CDR1 MNHEY and CDR2 SMNVEV (reference sequence). V was pared by 0 bases and J by 9 bases, with 5 bases of the junction left unmatched. This CDR3 contains 14 residues. The CDR3 region has the DNA TGTGCCAGCAGTTTATCCCCGGGACAGGGTAAAGCTTTCTTT. This encodes CASSLSPGQGKAFF.

This rearrangement joins TRBV7-2 to TRBJ2-1; weak D call: TRBD1 (6 bases). The germline gives CDR1 SGHTA, CDR2 FQGNSA. This CDR3 spans 13 amino acids. The V end was cut by 5 bases, the J end by 7 bases, with 12 bases between. DNA for the CDR3: TGTGCCAGCAGCAATTGGCAGGGGAATGAGCAGTTCTTC. Amino acid sequence: CASSNWQGNEQFF. The variable domain in full, completed from reference TRBV7-2 and TRBJ2-1, reads GAGVSQSPSNKVTEKGKDVELRCDPISGHTALYWYRQSLGQGLEFLIYFQGNSAPDKSGLPSDRFSAERTGGSVSTLTIQRTQQEDSAVYLCASSNWQGNEQFFGPGTRLTVL.

The chain links TRBV5-1 to TRBJ2-1; 8 bases match TRBD1. This CDR3 comprises 14 residues. J was trimmed by 8 bases and V by 2 bases; bases with no gene match: 6. Germline V gives CDR1 SGHRS, CDR2 YFSETQ. CDR3 residues: CASSFRGQRDEQFF. In nucleotides, the CDR3 is TGCGCCAGCAGCTTCAGGGGGCAACGCGATGAGCAGTTCTTC.

The chain employs TRBV5-5 and TRBJ1-1; a weak D match, TRBD1 (5 bases). Germline V gene sequence: CDR1 SGHKS, CDR2 YYEKEE (reference sequence). V lost 3 bases, J lost 2 bases, and 11 bases lay in between. The CDR3 has 14 amino acids. In DNA, the CDR3 is TGTGCCAGCAGCTGGGGACTGGGAAACACTGAAGCTTTCTTT. It yields the protein CASSWGLGNTEAFF. Full variable domain (rest looked up from reference TRBV5-5 and TRBJ1-1): DAGVTQSPTHLIKTRGQQVTLRCSPISGHKSVSWYQQVLGQGPQFIFQYYEKEERGRGNFPDRFSARQFPNYSSELNVNALLLGDSALYLCASSWGLGNTEAFFGQGTRLTVV.

The chain recombines TRBV5-1 with TRBJ2-5; TRBD2 agrees at 10 bases. The germline V gene encodes CDR1 SGHRS and CDR2 YFSETQ. The CDR3 contains 15 residues. The junction had 2 bases not matched to a gene; V was cut back by 0 bases and J by 3 bases. The CDR3 DNA follows: TGCGCCAGCAGCTTGGTGCTAGCGGGGGAAGAGACCCAGTACTTC. This encodes CASSLVLAGEETQYF.

The CDR3 here is CASSPPNQVGYTF. CDR3 DNA sequence: TGTGCCAGCTCACCACCGAACCAAGTGGGCTACACCTTC. The chain uses TRBV18 and TRBJ1-2; D unclear. Trimming stripped 0 bases from V and 8 bases from J, with 10 bases between. This CDR3 spans 13 amino acids. Germline V gives CDR1 KGHSH, CDR2 LQKENI.

CDR3 region: CASSRGGQRYGYTF. The CDR3 DNA reads TGTGCCAGTAGCCGTGGGGGACAGCGCTATGGCTACACCTTC. The chain links TRBV19 to TRBJ1-2; 7 bases fit TRBD1. Germline assignment: CDR1 LNHDA and CDR2 SQIVND (reference sequence). V shed 6 bases, J shed 4 bases, and the junction held 8 bases outside the gene matches. CDR3 length: 14 amino acids.

V usage is TRBV7-8 and J usage is TRBJ2-3; D possibly corresponds to TRBD2 (5 bases). Germline V gene lookup returns CDR1 SGHVS and CDR2 FQNEAQ. Trimming removed 2 bases from V and 4 bases from J, with 28 bases in between. This CDR3 has 20 amino acids. The CDR3 sequence: CASSLRSWGQSSMVPDTQYF. DNA of the CDR3: TGTGCCAGCAGCTTACGGAGTTGGGGTCAGTCTAGCATGGTCCCAGATACGCAGTATTTT.

J is TRBJ1-6 and V is TRBV5-4, with 8 bases matching TRBD1. Germline values: CDR1 SGHNT, CDR2 YYREEE (reference sequence). V lost 4 bases and J lost 10; bases outside the gene matches: 10. This CDR3 contains 15 residues. The CDR3 nucleotides are TGTGCCAGCAGCGTGACAGGGGCGTATGGGTCACCCCTCCACTTT. Its translation: CASSVTGAYGSPLHF.

The gene calls are TRBV11-2 and TRBJ2-2; 7 bases align to TRBD2. The CDR3 loop spans 18 amino acids. The germline CDR1 and CDR2 sequences are SGHAT and FQNNGV. The ends lost 5 bases at V and 3 bases at J; junction bases unmatched: 15. CDR3 region: CASSRRGRGQQYTGELFF. The CDR3 DNA follows: TGTGCCAGCAGCCGCCGAGGGAGGGGTCAACAGTACACCGGGGAGCTGTTTTTT. Based on the CDR3 plus reference TRBV11-2 and TRBJ2-2, the full variable domain is EAGVAQSPRYKIIEKRQSVAFWCNPISGHATLYWYQQILGQGPKLLIQFQNNGVVDDSQLPKDRFSAERLKGVDSTLKIQPAKLEDSAVYLCASSRRGRGQQYTGELFFGEGSRLTVL.

This CDR3 is CASKDVAGGLEETQYF. The CDR3 bases are TGTGCCAGCAAAGACGTAGCGGGGGGGCTCGAAGAGACCCAGTACTTC. V is TRBV2 and J is TRBJ2-5; 11 nucleotides line up with TRBD2. This CDR3 has 16 residues. V dropped 7 bases and J dropped 3; count of bases not matched to a gene: 10. The germline V gene encodes CDR1 SNHLY and CDR2 FYNNEI. Full variable domain (remainder filled in from reference TRBV2 and TRBJ2-5): EPEVTQTPSHQVTQMGQEVILRCVPISNHLYFYWYRQILGQKVEFLVSFYNNEISEKSEIFDDQFSVERPDGSNFTLKIRSTKLEDSAMYFCASKDVAGGLEETQYFGPGTRLLVL.

The chain recombines TRBV30 with TRBJ1-4; D gene ambiguous. V was clipped by 2 bases and J by 3 bases, with 7 bases between them. The germline V gene has CDR1 GTSNPN and CDR2 SVGIG (reference sequence). The CDR3 runs 13 residues. The CDR3 nucleotides read TGTGCCTGGAGTAATAGGCCTAATGAAAAACTGTTTTTT. Translating gives CAWSNRPNEKLFF.

The genes are TRBV28 and TRBJ1-5; D unresolved. Germline-derived CDR1 and CDR2 are MDHEN and SYDVKM. V lost 6 bases and J 9 bases, leaving 18 bases between the germline ends. The length of the CDR3 is 14 residues. CDR3 amino acids: CASRPGPLIGPQHF. For the CDR3, the DNA is TGTGCCAGCAGGCCCGGCCCCCTTATTGGGCCCCAGCATTTT.

The chain employs TRBV7-9 and TRBJ2-5; a possible D gene is TRBD1 (6 bases). The CDR3 has 14 residues. Per germline, CDR1 SEHNR and CDR2 FQNEAQ (reference sequence). V lost 3 bases to trimming and J lost 2 bases, with 10 bases between them. The CDR3 reads CASSLLTGQETQYF. CDR3 DNA: TGTGCCAGCAGCTTGTTAACAGGGCAAGAGACCCAGTACTTC.

Here the CDR3 DNA reads TGTGCCACCCGATCCGGTTTCCAGGGGGAGCAGTACTTC. Its translation: CATRSGFQGEQYF. The rearrangement joins TRBV3-1 (or the pseudogene TRBV3-2) to TRBJ2-7; TRBD1 is a possible D gene (6 bases). V dropped 10 bases and J dropped 7 bases, with 20 bases sitting between them. Germline V gives CDR1 LGHDT, CDR2 YNNKEL (reference sequence). CDR3 length: 13 amino acids.

This chain uses TRBV5-4 with TRBJ1-4; 8 bases are shared with TRBD1. The CDR3 is 15 residues long. The germline CDR1 and CDR2 sequences are SGHNT and YYREEE (reference sequence). V lost 3 bases to trimming and J lost 0 bases; unmatched junction nucleotides: 1. CDR3 protein: CASSSTGATNEKLFF. DNA for the CDR3: TGTGCCAGCAGCTCGACAGGGGCAACTAATGAAAAACTGTTTTTT.

This chain connects TRBV5-4 to TRBJ2-7; D is tentatively TRBD1 or TRBD2 (5 bases each). The CDR3 consists of 15 residues. The germline gives CDR1 SGHNT, CDR2 YYREEE (reference sequence). Trimming removed 0 bases from V and 6 bases from J, with 16 bases in between. Written as DNA, the CDR3 is TGTGCCAGCAGCTTGGTGGGGACGACCGGAATCGAGCAGTACTTC. Amino acid sequence: CASSLVGTTGIEQYF.

The chain couples TRBV10-1 to TRBJ1-1; D gene unclear. Germline-derived CDR1 and CDR2 are WNHNN and SYGVQD (reference sequence). The CDR3 runs to 14 residues. Trimming left V 0 bases short and J 1 base short, with 6 bases between. CDR3 nucleotide sequence: TGCGCCAGCAGTGAGTCGCAGGAGAACACTGAAGCTTTCTTT. This translates into CASSESQENTEAFF.

The chain links TRBV5-1 to TRBJ1-2; unclear D gene. The CDR3 sequence is 13 residues long. Trimming took off 4 bases at V and 4 bases at J, with 11 bases between the two ends. Germline V gene sequence: CDR1 SGHRS, CDR2 YFSETQ. DNA for the CDR3: TGCGCCAGCAGCACCGGGGAAGTCTATGGCTACACCTTC. Translating it yields CASSTGEVYGYTF.

This CDR3 is CASSQGYGKNTEAFF. Here the CDR3 DNA reads TGCGCCAGCAGCCAAGGGTACGGAAAGAACACTGAAGCTTTCTTT. The chain combines TRBV4-1 with TRBJ1-1; D gene unclear. V gave up 1 base and J gave up 1 base, with 10 bases separating them. The length of the CDR3 is 15 residues. Per germline, CDR1 MGHRA and CDR2 YSYEKL.

The V call is TRBV4-3, the J call TRBJ2-1, with 7 bases matching TRBD2. V dropped 0 bases and J dropped 10; count of bases not matched to a gene: 9. This CDR3 has 15 residues. Germline V gene lookup returns CDR1 LGHNA and CDR2 YSLEER. CDR3 loop: CASSQDRTRGWEQFF. Here the CDR3 DNA reads TGCGCCAGCAGCCAAGATCGGACGCGGGGGTGGGAGCAGTTCTTC.

The chain carries TRBV14 and TRBJ2-5; no clear D. The CDR3 is made up of 17 amino acids. Trimming shortened V by 3 bases and J by 5 bases, and 22 bases separated the two germline ends. Germline V gives CDR1 SGHDN, CDR2 FVKESK. CDR3 in DNA: TGTGCCAGCAGCCAGGTTCGCAGCACAGCCTACCCTGAGACCCAGTACTTC. It encodes CASSQVRSTAYPETQYF.

The rearrangement uses TRBV18 and TRBJ2-3, with TRBD2 matching 9 bases. The CDR3 runs to 15 residues. In germline, CDR1 is KGHSH, CDR2 LQKENI. Trimming took 3 bases from V and 1 from J; bases not matched to a gene: 2. CDR3 residues: CASSPRTSGTDTQYF. DNA of the CDR3: TGTGCCAGCTCACCTAGGACTAGCGGCACAGATACGCAGTATTTT. Looking up the rest from reference TRBV18 and TRBJ2-3 gives the full variable domain: NAGVMQNPRHLVRRRGQEARLRCSPMKGHSHVYWYRQLPEEGLKFMVYLQKENIIDESGMPKERFSAEFPKEGPSILRIQQVVRGDSAAYFCASSPRTSGTDTQYFGPGTRLTVL.

This chain uses TRBV27 with TRBJ1-1, with 9 bases identical to TRBD1. The V gene's germline CDR1 is MNHEY and CDR2 SMNVEV (reference sequence). Germline trimming cut 6 bases from V and 8 bases from J; bases unmatched to any gene: 10. This CDR3 is built from 14 residues. The CDR3 loop is CASRLLGQGIEAFF. CDR3 sequence (DNA): TGTGCCAGCAGACTACTCGGACAGGGGATCGAAGCTTTCTTT.

This clone was detected a few times. The chain links TRBV6-2 or TRBV6-3 to TRBJ1-2; no firm D call. Trimming pared 0 bases from V and 4 bases from J, leaving 9 bases between. Germline CDR1 and CDR2: MNHEY and SVGEGT. CDR3 length: 14 residues. CDR3 sequence: CASSYSGRPYGYTF. CDR3 bases: TGTGCCAGCAGTTACTCGGGCAGGCCCTATGGCTACACCTTC.

The chain carries TRBV10-3 and TRBJ2-1; D is undetermined. The V gene's germline CDR1 is ENHRY and CDR2 SYGVKD. Trimming took 10 bases from V and 3 from J, leaving 22 bases between them. This CDR3 is built from 16 residues. CDR3 amino acids: CATYLAESSNYNEQFF. CDR3 DNA sequence: TGTGCCACCTACCTGGCAGAATCTTCCAACTACAATGAGCAGTTCTTC.

This chain links TRBV20-1 with TRBJ1-2; D unclear. Trimming cost V 3 bases and J 6 bases, with 14 bases left between them. There are 13 residues in the CDR3. Germline loops: CDR1 DFQATT, CDR2 SNEGSKA (reference sequence). The CDR3 sequence is CSASKGKFDGYTF. The CDR3 region has the DNA TGCAGTGCTAGTAAAGGGAAATTCGATGGCTACACCTTC.